Listed here is a single TCR beta chain. Its antigen remains unidentified. No much larger clonotype is one base removed from it; base qualities were not supplied. This record comes from a study of PD-1 blockade in classical Hodgkin lymphoma (dated by TCRdb to about 2020). For context, the study as a whole: Nivolumab dosing was 3 mg/kg intravenously every 2 weeks, continuing until either disease progression or unacceptable toxicity. To define a peripheral blood immune signature of response to PD-1 blockade in classical Hodgkin lymphoma, the study combined TCR beta sequencing with CyTOF. Study-level results and caveats: Among trial patients, those achieving complete response had baseline diversity similar to that of newly diagnosed patients, while diversity was significantly lower in partial responders and progressors. Baseline TCR diversity was reported to be lower in newly diagnosed patients than in healthy donors and to be lower still in relapsed/refractory patients. Only a single clinical trial cohort was studied, and what caused the repertoire differences, possibly disease activity or prior therapy, remained undefined. By C4D1, a significant rise was seen in CD4+ TCR diversity but not in CD8+ TCR diversity (p=0.0027 vs p=0.16), and the rise was most apparent among complete responders (p=0.02). Patients starting nivolumab less than 1 year after ASCT had lower diversity and were excluded from later analyses to avoid confounding by immune reconstitution.

The sample's time point label, in plain terms: cycle 1 day 1 (C1D1), immediately before nivolumab initiation. Relapse after autologous stem cell transplantation had occurred in all trial patients, and cohorts A, B and C were distinguished by prior brentuximab vedotin exposure. The trial cohort was composed of approximately 60 patients with relapsed/refractory classical Hodgkin lymphoma, for whom complete response, partial response or progressive disease was recorded as best overall response. Trial patients were treated with single-agent nivolumab in the multi-cohort phase II CheckMate 205 trial. An independent review committee assessed best overall response using the 2007 International Working Group response criteria. Trial PBMCs were collected just before the start of nivolumab (C1D1) and during therapy at cycle 2 day 1 and cycle 4 day 1. After peripheral blood was drawn into 8 mL Vacutainer Cell Preparation Tubes, PBMCs were isolated by centrifugation and then cryopreserved.

Genomic DNA was isolated using the Qiagen DNeasy kit from unsorted PBMCs as well as from negatively selected CD4+ and CD8+ fractions. Using primers that anneal to V and J segments, immunoSEQ multiplex PCR amplified the TCR beta CDR3 regions. A synthetic immune receptor repertoire was used to minimize amplification bias, and remaining bias was computationally removed after sequencing. Processing in the source paper ran as follows. Custom Python scripts were used to quantify repertoire diversity as the Shannon entropy index. Unsorted, CD4+ and CD8+ repertoires were analyzed separately, except for combined analyses in which CD4+ and CD8+ sequences were merged in silico. A clone was considered expanded if an increase in frequency of at least 2-fold after treatment relative to C1D1 was found, and a pseudocount of 0.5 was applied to clones undetected at baseline. Singleton clones were defined as clones with 0 or 1 copy at C1D1, and non-singleton clones were defined as clones with 2 or more copies. By matching protein sequences in sorted samples from the same patient, clones expanded in unsorted samples were annotated as CD4+, CD8+ or unknown. Wilcoxon tests on paired samples were used to test changes in diversity from C1D1 to C4D1. TCRdb took over this immuneACCESS table, retaining in-frame rearrangements with V and J assigned. Such tables are incomplete; in checked studies, under half of the missing clones stem from an unresolved V gene, and the remainder is unexplained. V, J and clone size are taken as reported in that table, and D and trimming were inferred from the DNA itself. This sample holds just over 60,000 clones; about nine tenths were observed only once. The biggest ten clones account for approximately 12% of the sample.

The CDR3, cysteine through phenylalanine, is 13 amino acids long. Solely the CDR3 DNA is kept, with 39 bases framed from the first base. From V the trimming removes 6 bases and from J it removes 10 bases, while the gene matches leave 8 bases of the junction unaccounted for. The germline V gene sets CDR1 to MNHEY and CDR2 to SVGAGI. The rearrangement combines TRBV6-5 with TRBJ1-5; 8 of the junction bases match TRBD1. The receptor's source is a human donor with classical Hodgkin lymphoma. The sample here was peripheral blood mononuclear cells (PBMCs), taken at baseline. The bases are TGTGCCAGCAGCGGCGGCAGGGGGCTCCCCCAGCATTTT. It specifies CASSGGRGLPQHF.